Listed below are T cell receptor beta chains from one sample, sequenced in a study of OX40 agonist ivuxolimab in advanced cancers. Repertoires were generated with immunoSEQ multiplex PCR, while TCRdb's copy carries only in-frame clones and drops some. The sample yields roughly 70,000 clones, roughly nine tenths seen once. The source was CD4+ or CD8+ T cells sorted from blood, collected in a trial of the OX40 agonist ivuxolimab. These receptor sequences come from an adult with an advanced solid tumor such as melanoma, head and neck, liver or kidney cancer. CDR3s include the opening cysteine and the closing phenylalanine or tryptophan. Fields, in order: CDR3 DNA, CDR3 protein, D gene, clone size, J gene, V gene. A D gene is named only where the DNA matches it firmly. Clone size is shown for a subset of rows, as once, few, many or a class of expanded clone.

TGTGCCAGCAGCGAGGGCCTTTACGAGCAGTACTTC | CASSEGLYEQYF | NA | once | TRBJ2-7 | TRBV11-2
TGTGCCAGCAGCCAAGATGCCAGGGCGGGTGGCTACACCTTC | CASSQDARAGGYTF | NA | NA | TRBJ1-2 | TRBV4-2
TGTGCCAGCTCGGTGGACAGGGACGGCTATGGCTACACCTTC | CASSVDRDGYGYTF | TRBD1 | NA | TRBJ1-2 | TRBV18
TGTGCCAGCAGCTTAGTCGCTAATTACAATGAGCAGTTCTTC | CASSLVANYNEQFF | NA | NA | TRBJ2-1 | TRBV7-2
TGTGCCAGCAGTGAAACCGACTACGAGCAGTACTTC | CASSETDYEQYF | NA | NA | TRBJ2-7 | TRBV2
TGCGCCAGCAGCCAAGAACTGGGCGGGAGGTGGAATGAGCAGTTCTTC | CASSQELGGRWNEQFF | TRBD2 | once | TRBJ2-1 | TRBV4-1
TGTGCCAGCTCACCACCGGGACAGGGGAATACGCAGTATTTT | CASSPPGQGNTQYF | TRBD1 | NA | TRBJ2-3 | TRBV18
TGTGCCAGCAGTCTCGACAGGAACTACGAGCAGTACTTC | CASSLDRNYEQYF | NA | NA | TRBJ2-7 | TRBV28
TGTGCCAGCAGCTTGACGGGACAGCCGAACACCGGGGAGCTGTTTTTT | CASSLTGQPNTGELFF | TRBD1 | NA | TRBJ2-2 | TRBV7-3
TGCAGCGTGGGAGGGGGCGGTGAAAAACTGTTTTTT | CSVGGGGEKLFF | TRBD1 | NA | TRBJ1-4 | TRBV29-1